These 11 T cell receptor beta chains came from one sample sequenced in a study of T cell responses to AZD1222 COVID-19 vaccine. TCRdb's table, derived via immunoSEQ multiplex PCR, lists solely in-frame clones and lacks some. The sample holds approximately 100,000 clones, 90% seen once. Material: peripheral blood, obtained on day 0 of AZD1222 vaccination. The receptors were gathered from an adult in good health.

The chain joins TRBV7-6 to TRBJ2-1; possibly TRBD2 for D (7 bases). The CDR3 is 16 residues long. The V gene's germline CDR1 is SGHVS and CDR2 FNYEAQ. Trimming cost V 5 bases and J 1 base, with 15 bases left between them. The CDR3 loop is CASSQGGGGSYNEQFF. CDR3 bases: TGTGCCAGCAGCCAAGGGGGGGGAGGGTCCTACAATGAGCAGTTCTTC.

The J gene is TRBJ2-5, the V gene TRBV5-1; the D is unclear. The CDR3 is 14 residues long. V was shortened by 2 bases and J by 3 bases, with 11 bases between the two germline ends. Germline V gene lookup returns CDR1 SGHRS and CDR2 YFSETQ. Here the CDR3 reads CASSFWGSKETQYF. The CDR3 DNA reads TGCGCCAGCAGCTTCTGGGGATCCAAAGAGACCCAGTACTTC.

This chain uses TRBV14 with TRBJ2-1; TRBD1 or TRBD2 may be the D gene (5 bases each). The germline V and J ends were trimmed by 4 bases and 4 bases, with 14 bases remaining between them. This CDR3 has 15 amino acids. CDR1 is SGHDN, CDR2 FVKESK, per germline. CDR3 sequence reads: CASSLPRGGYNEQFF. As DNA, the CDR3 is TGTGCCAGCAGCCTGCCCCGGGGCGGGTACAATGAGCAGTTCTTC.

The count of this clone is one. Written as DNA, the CDR3 is TGTGCCAGCAGTTCCCTTAATCAGCCCCAGCATTTT. Translating gives CASSSLNQPQHF. The rearrangement joins TRBV28 to TRBJ1-5, with D unresolved. Germline CDR1 and CDR2: MDHEN and SYDVKM. The CDR3 covers 12 residues. Trimming removed 4 bases at V and 4 bases at J, with 5 bases between.

V and J are TRBV10-3 and TRBJ2-3; D call uncertain. Germline V gives CDR1 ENHRY, CDR2 SYGVKD. The CDR3 extends over 14 amino acids. V was shortened by 6 bases and J by 0 bases, with 10 bases between the two germline ends. The CDR3 sequence: CAIRREYSTDTQYF. The CDR3 DNA reads as TGTGCCATCAGACGCGAATACAGCACAGATACGCAGTATTTT.

This sequence joins TRBV28 and TRBJ1-1, with D unclear. CDR1 is MDHEN, CDR2 SYDVKM, per germline. The CDR3 has 12 residues. V was shortened by 6 bases and J by 3 bases, with 8 bases between the two germline ends. The CDR3, as DNA: TGTGCCAGCAGACTGGACCACACTGAAGCTTTCTTT. Translated: CASRLDHTEAFF.

This chain connects TRBV12-3 or TRBV12-4 to TRBJ1-6; no definite D call. This CDR3 contains 13 residues. Trimming shortened V by 2 bases and J by 7 bases, and 6 bases separated the two germline ends. The CDR3 spells CASSLFSNSPLHF. The CDR3 DNA reads as TGTGCCAGCAGTTTATTTTCAAATTCACCCCTCCACTTT.

V is TRBV5-1 and J is TRBJ2-1, with a possible D match to TRBD2 (5 bases). V lost 4 bases, J lost 7 bases, and 15 bases lay in between. Germline CDR1 and CDR2: SGHRS and YFSETQ. This CDR3 is 14 amino acids long. The chain's CDR3 is CASSPGWTFNEQFF. The CDR3 DNA reads TGCGCCAGCAGCCCCGGTTGGACTTTTAATGAGCAGTTCTTC.

The chain combines TRBV28 with TRBJ2-1, with D perhaps TRBD2 (6 bases). Looked up from germline, CDR1 is MDHEN and CDR2 is SYDVKM. Trimming took 4 bases from V and 2 from J, leaving 6 bases between them. The CDR3 sequence is 13 residues long. As DNA, the CDR3 is TGTGCCAGCAGTTCGGGGGCCTACAATGAGCAGTTCTTC. This sequence encodes CASSSGAYNEQFF.

This chain links TRBV7-3 with TRBJ1-6; the D is unclear. V gave up 1 base and J gave up 10 bases, with 8 bases separating them. Germline CDR1 reads SGHTA; CDR2 reads FQGTGA. This CDR3 has 13 amino acids. CDR3 in DNA: TGTGCCAGCAGCTTAATTATGGAATCACCCCTCCACTTT. Protein sequence: CASSLIMESPLHF.

The rearrangement links TRBV2 to TRBJ1-1; D is unclear. Trimming took off 8 bases at V and 0 bases at J, with 13 bases between the two ends. Germline V lookup: CDR1 SNHLY, CDR2 FYNNEI. This CDR3 spans 14 amino acids. Here the CDR3 reads CASSDLLVNTEAFF. Written as DNA, the CDR3 is TGTGCCAGCTCGGATTTACTTGTGAACACTGAAGCTTTCTTT.